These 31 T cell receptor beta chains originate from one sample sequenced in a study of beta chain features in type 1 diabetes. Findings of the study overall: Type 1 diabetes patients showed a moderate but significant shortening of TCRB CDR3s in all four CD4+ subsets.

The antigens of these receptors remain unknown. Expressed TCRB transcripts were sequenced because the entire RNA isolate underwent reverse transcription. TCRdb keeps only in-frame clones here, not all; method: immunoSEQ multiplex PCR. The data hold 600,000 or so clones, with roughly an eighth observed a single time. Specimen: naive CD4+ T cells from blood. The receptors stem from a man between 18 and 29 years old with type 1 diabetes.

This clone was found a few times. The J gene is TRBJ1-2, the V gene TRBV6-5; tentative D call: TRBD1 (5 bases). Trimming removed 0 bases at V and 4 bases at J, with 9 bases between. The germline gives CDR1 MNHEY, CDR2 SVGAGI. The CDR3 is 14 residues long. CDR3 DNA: TGTGCCAGCAGTTACTCTTGGGGGAGCTATGGCTACACCTTC. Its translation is CASSYSWGSYGYTF.

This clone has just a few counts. DNA of the CDR3: TGTGCCAGCAGCCGGGTCGACAATGAGCAGTTCTTC. Residues: CASSRVDNEQFF. The J gene is TRBJ2-1, the V gene TRBV27; D not certain. Germline V gene lookup returns CDR1 MNHEY and CDR2 SMNVEV (reference sequence). V lost 6 bases and J lost 5, with 8 bases in between. The CDR3 consists of 12 residues.

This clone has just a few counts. Here the CDR3 DNA reads TGTGCCAGCAGTGCGGGACAGCCCCAAGAGACCCAGTACTTC. Encoded protein: CASSAGQPQETQYF. This rearrangement joins TRBV25-1 to TRBJ2-5, with 7 bases lining up with TRBD1. CDR1 is MGHDK and CDR2 is SYGVNS in the germline V gene. The CDR3 is 14 residues long. Losses at the gene ends were 4 bases for V and 1 base for J; bases not matched to a gene: 3.

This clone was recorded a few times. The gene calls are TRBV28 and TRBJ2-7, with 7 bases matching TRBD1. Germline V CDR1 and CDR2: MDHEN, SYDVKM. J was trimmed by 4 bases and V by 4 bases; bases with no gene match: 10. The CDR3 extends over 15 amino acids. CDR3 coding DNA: TGTGCCAGCAGTTCGTACAGGGGCTCAGGATACGAGCAGTACTTC. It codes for CASSSYRGSGYEQYF.

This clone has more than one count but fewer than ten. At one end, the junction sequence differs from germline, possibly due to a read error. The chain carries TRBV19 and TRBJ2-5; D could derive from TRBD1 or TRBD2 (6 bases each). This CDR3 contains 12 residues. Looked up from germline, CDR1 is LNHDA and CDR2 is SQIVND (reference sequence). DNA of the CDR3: TGTGGCAGTCGGGGGCCCAAAGAGACCCAGTACTTC. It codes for CGSRGPKETQYF.

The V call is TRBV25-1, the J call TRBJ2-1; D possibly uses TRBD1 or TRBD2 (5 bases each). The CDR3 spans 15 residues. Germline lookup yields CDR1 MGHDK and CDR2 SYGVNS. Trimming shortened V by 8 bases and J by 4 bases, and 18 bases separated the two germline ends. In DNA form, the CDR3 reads TGTGCCAGCCTGTCGAGGGGCCGCGCATACAATGAGCAGTTCTTC. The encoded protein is CASLSRGRAYNEQFF.

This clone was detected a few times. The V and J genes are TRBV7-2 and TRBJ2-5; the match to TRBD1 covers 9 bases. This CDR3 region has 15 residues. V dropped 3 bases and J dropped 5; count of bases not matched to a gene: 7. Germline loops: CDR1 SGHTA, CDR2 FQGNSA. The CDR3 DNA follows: TGTGCCAGCAGCTTTAATTCGGGACAGGGCGAGACCCAGTACTTC. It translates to CASSFNSGQGETQYF.

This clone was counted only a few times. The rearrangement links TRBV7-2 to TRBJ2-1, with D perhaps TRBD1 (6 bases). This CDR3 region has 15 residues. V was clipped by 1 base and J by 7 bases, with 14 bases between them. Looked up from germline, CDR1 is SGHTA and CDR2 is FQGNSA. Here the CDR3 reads CASSLEGTSFNEQFF. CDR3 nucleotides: TGTGCCAGCAGCTTAGAGGGGACATCTTTTAATGAGCAGTTCTTC. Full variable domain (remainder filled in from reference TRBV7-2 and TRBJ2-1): GAGVSQSPSNKVTEKGKDVELRCDPISGHTALYWYRQSLGQGLEFLIYFQGNSAPDKSGLPSDRFSAERTGGSVSTLTIQRTQQEDSAVYLCASSLEGTSFNEQFFGPGTRLTVL.

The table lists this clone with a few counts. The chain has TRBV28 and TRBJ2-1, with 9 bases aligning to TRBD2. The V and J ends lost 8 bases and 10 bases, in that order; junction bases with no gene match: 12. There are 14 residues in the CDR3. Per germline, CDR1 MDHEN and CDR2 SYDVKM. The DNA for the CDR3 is TGTGCCAGCTTATCCAACAGCGGGGGGAGCGAGCAGTTCTTC. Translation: CASLSNSGGSEQFF. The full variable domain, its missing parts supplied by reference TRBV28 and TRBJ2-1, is DVKVTQSSRYLVKRTGEKVFLECVQDMDHENMFWYRQDPGLGLRLIYFSYDVKMKEKGDIPEGYSVSREKKERFSLILESASTNQTSMYLCASLSNSGGSEQFFGPGTRLTVL.

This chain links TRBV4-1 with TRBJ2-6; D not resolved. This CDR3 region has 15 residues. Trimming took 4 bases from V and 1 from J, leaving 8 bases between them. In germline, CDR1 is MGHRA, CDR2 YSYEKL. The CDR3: CASSRDLSGANVLTF. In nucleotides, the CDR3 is TGCGCCAGCAGCCGGGATCTATCTGGGGCCAACGTCCTGACTTTC.

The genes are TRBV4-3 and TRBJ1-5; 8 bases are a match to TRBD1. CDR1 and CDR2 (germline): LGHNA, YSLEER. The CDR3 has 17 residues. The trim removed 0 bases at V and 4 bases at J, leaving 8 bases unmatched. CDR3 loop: CASSQDVSGGTNQPQHF. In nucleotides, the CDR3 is TGCGCCAGCAGCCAAGATGTGTCAGGGGGCACTAATCAGCCCCAGCATTTT.

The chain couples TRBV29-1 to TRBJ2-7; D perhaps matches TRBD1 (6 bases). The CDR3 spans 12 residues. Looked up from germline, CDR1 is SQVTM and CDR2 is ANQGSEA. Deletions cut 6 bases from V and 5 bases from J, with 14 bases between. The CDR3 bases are TGCAGCGTCCTGACAGGTCGAAACGAGCAGTACTTC. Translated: CSVLTGRNEQYF.

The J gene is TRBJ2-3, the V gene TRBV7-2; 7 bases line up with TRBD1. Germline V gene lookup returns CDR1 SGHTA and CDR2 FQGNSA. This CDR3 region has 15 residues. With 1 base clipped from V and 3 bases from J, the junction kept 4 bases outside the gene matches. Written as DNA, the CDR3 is TGTGCCAGCAGCTTAGGGGGACAGCTAACAGATACGCAGTATTTT. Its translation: CASSLGGQLTDTQYF.

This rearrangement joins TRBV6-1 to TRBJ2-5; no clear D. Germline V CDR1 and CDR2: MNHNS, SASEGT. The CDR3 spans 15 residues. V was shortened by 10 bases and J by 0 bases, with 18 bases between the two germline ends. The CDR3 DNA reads TGTGCCACCACCCCCCGGGCGTGGTACCAAGAGACCCAGTACTTC. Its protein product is CATTPRAWYQETQYF.

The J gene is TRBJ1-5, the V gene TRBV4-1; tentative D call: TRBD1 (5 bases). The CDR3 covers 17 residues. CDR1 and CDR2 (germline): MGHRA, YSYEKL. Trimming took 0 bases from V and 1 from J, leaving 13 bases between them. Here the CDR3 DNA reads TGCGCCAGCAGCCAAGATCAGGGAGGGGCAAGCAATCAGCCCCAGCATTTT. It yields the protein CASSQDQGGASNQPQHF.

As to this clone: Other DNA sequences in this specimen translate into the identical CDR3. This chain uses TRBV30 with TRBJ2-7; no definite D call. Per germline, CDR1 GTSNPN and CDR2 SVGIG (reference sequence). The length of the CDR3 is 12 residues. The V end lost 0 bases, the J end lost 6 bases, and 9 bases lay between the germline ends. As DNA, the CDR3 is TGTGCCTGGAGTGTACTCTGGGGCGAGCAGTACTTC. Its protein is CAWSVLWGEQYF.

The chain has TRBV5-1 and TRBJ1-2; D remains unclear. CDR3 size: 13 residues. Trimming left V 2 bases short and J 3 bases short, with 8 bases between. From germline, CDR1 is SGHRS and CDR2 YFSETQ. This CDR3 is CASSFRRDYGYTF. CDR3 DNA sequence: TGCGCCAGCAGCTTCCGACGGGACTATGGCTACACCTTC.

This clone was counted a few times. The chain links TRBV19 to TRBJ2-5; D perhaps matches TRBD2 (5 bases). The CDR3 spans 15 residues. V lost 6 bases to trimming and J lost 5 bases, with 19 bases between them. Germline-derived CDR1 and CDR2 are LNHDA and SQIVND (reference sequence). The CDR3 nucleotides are TGTGCCAGTAGAAGCCCCGAGGGCCCGGGCGAGACCCAGTACTTC. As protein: CASRSPEGPGETQYF.

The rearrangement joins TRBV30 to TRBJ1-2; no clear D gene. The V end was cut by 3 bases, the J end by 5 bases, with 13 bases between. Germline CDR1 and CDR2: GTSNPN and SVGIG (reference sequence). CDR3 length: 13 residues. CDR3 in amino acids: CAWSPGIVYGYTF. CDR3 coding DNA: TGTGCCTGGAGCCCAGGCATAGTTTATGGCTACACCTTC.

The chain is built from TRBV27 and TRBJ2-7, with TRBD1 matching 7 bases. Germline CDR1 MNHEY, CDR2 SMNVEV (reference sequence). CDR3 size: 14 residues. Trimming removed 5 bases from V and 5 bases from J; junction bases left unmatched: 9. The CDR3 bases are TGTGCCAGCAGTCTTCCCTCGGACAGGAACGAGCAGTACTTC. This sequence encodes CASSLPSDRNEQYF.

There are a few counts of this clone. The CDR3 loop reads CASSPVGPSTDTQYF. CDR3 in DNA: TGCGCCAGCAGCCCAGTAGGGCCTAGCACAGATACGCAGTATTTT. The rearrangement joins TRBV5-1 to TRBJ2-3; no definite D call. The CDR3 contains 15 residues. CDR1 SGHRS and CDR2 YFSETQ come from the germline V gene. The germline V and J ends were trimmed by 4 bases and 0 bases, with 12 bases remaining between them.

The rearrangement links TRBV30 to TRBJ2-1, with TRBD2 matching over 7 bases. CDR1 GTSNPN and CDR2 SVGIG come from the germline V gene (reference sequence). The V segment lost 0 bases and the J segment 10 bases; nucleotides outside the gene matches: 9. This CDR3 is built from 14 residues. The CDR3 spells CAWSVMSGISEQFF. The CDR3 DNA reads TGTGCCTGGAGTGTAATGAGCGGGATTAGCGAGCAGTTCTTC.

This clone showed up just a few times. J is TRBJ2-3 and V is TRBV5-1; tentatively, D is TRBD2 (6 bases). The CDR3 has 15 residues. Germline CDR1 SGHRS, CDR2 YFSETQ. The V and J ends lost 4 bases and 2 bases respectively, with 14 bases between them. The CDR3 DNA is TGCGCCAGCAGCATCGGTAGCGGACCCACAGATACGCAGTATTTT. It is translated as CASSIGSGPTDTQYF.

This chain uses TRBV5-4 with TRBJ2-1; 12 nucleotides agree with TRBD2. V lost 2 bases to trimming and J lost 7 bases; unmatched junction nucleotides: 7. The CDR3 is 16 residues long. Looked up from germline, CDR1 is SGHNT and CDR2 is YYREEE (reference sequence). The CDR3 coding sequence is TGTGCCAGCAGCTTACGACTAGCGGGGGTTCTAAATGAGCAGTTCTTC. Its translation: CASSLRLAGVLNEQFF.

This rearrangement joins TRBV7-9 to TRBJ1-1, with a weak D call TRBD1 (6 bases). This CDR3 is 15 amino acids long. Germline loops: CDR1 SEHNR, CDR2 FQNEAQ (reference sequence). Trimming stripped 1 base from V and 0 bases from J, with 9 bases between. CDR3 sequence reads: CASSLVGHLNTEAFF. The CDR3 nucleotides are TGTGCCAGCAGCTTAGTGGGACATCTGAACACTGAAGCTTTCTTT. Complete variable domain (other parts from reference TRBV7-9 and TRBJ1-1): DTGVSQNPRHKITKRGQNVTFRCDPISEHNRLYWYRQTLGQGPEFLTYFQNEAQLEKSRLLSDRFSAERPKGSFSTLEIQRTEQGDSAMYLCASSLVGHLNTEAFFGQGTRLTVV.

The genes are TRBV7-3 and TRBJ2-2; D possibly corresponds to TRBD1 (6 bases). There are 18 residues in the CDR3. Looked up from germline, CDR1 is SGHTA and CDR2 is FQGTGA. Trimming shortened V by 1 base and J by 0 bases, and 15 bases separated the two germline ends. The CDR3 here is CASSLMRGQSTNTGELFF. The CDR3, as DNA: TGTGCCAGCAGCTTAATGAGGGGACAATCTACGAACACCGGGGAGCTGTTTTTT.

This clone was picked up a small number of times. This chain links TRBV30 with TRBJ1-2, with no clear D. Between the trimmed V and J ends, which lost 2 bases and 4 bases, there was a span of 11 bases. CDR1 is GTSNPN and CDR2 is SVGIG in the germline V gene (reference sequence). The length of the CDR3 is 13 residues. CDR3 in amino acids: CAWSILTAYGYTF. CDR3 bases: TGTGCCTGGAGTATCCTTACAGCCTATGGCTACACCTTC.

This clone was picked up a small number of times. CDR3 nucleotides: TGTGCCAGCAGCTTGTGGACTAGCGGGATGGACGAGCAGTACTTC. Its protein is CASSLWTSGMDEQYF. The V call is TRBV7-9, the J call TRBJ2-5, with 12 positions matching TRBD2. The closer fit of TRBJ2-7 to the DNA end suggests the J call may be wrong. The germline gives CDR1 SEHNR, CDR2 FQNEAQ (reference sequence). There are 15 residues in the CDR3.

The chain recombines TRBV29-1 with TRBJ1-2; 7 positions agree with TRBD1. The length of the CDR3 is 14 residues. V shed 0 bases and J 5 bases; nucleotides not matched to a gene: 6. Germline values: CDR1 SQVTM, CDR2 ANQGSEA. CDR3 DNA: TGCAGCGTTGAAGACCAAGAGACAGGGTATGGCTACACCTTC. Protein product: CSVEDQETGYGYTF.

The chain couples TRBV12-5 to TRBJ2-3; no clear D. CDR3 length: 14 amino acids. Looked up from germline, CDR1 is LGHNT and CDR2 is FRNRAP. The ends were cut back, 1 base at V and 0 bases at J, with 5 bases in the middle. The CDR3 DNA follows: TGTGCTAGTGGTTTGGCATACAGCACAGATACGCAGTATTTT. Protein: CASGLAYSTDTQYF.

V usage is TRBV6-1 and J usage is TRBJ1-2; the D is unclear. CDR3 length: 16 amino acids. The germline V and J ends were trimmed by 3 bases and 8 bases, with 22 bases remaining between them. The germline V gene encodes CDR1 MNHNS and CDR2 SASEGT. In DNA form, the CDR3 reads TGTGCCAGCAGTGACCGGCTAGCGGGCACCTACTTGGGCTACACCTTC. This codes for CASSDRLAGTYLGYTF.